The 8 T cell receptor beta chains below come from one sample, sequenced in a study of CD8+CD57+ T cells in acquired aplastic anemia (dated by TCRdb to 2017 to 2018). Sequencing relied on an Illumina HiSeq 2000. TCR beta VDJ combination and CDR3 sequence profiling used genomic DNA as the template. In-frame beta chains were kept once TCRdb had trimmed the public reads at Q25 with fastp and called clones with MiXCR. Each CDR3 protein gets just one entry, which takes the most common genes and DNA from the rows behind it. The table for this sample lists about 170,000 distinct CDR3 sequences; around 50% of them were counted only once. The ten most abundant clones make up more than 1% of the sample. The patients picked for sequencing were ones in whom flow cytometry had shown an expansion of CD8+CD57+ cells. Sequencing was performed on sorted CD4+, CD8+, or CD8+CD57+ T cells (not recorded which) from PBMCs. The source is a human donor with aplastic anemia.

The genes are TRBV20-1 and TRBJ1-6; D might be TRBD1 (6 bases). V lost 7 bases, J lost 6 bases, and 13 bases lay in between. CDR1 DFQATT and CDR2 SNEGSKA come from the germline V gene (reference sequence). The CDR3 runs to 13 residues. DNA of the CDR3: TGCAGTGGCGGGCCACAGGGTAATTCACCCCTCCACTTT. Its translation: CSGGPQGNSPLHF.

In this sample, this clonotype turned up many times. The V gene is TRBV5-1, the J gene TRBJ1-6, with no clear D. Deletions cut 4 bases from V and 3 bases from J, with 8 bases between. There are 14 residues in the CDR3. Germline CDR1 and CDR2: SGHRS and YFSETQ. CDR3 in amino acids: CASSPLGYNSPLHF. CDR3 in DNA: TGCGCCAGCAGCCCGCTTGGCTATAATTCACCCCTCCACTTT.

A single count supports this clonotype. V usage is TRBV5-1 and J usage is TRBJ1-6; TRBD1 might be the D (6 bases). Germline CDR1 and CDR2: SGHRS and YFSETQ. The germline V and J ends were trimmed by 0 bases and 3 bases, with 10 bases remaining between them. The CDR3 has 16 residues. The CDR3 reads CASSLAGTNYNSPLHF. The CDR3 nucleotides are TGCGCCAGCAGCTTGGCTGGGACAAACTATAATTCACCCCTCCACTTT. Full variable domain (rest looked up from reference TRBV5-1 and TRBJ1-6): KAGVTQTPRYLIKTRGQQVTLSCSPISGHRSVSWYQQTPGQGLQFLFEYFSETQRNKGNFPGRFSGRQFSNSRSEMNVSTLELGDSALYLCASSLAGTNYNSPLHFGNGTRLTVT.

With regard to this clonotype: Given the absence of the conserved phenylalanine or tryptophan at the CDR3 end, a read error is likely. The gene calls are TRBV5-3 and TRBJ1-6, with D tentatively TRBD1 (6 bases). TRBV5-3 is classed as an ORF, of uncertain function. The V end lost 8 bases, the J end lost 7 bases, and 13 bases lay between the germline ends. The CDR3 is 13 amino acids. This CDR3 is CASSNGQNSPLHL. The CDR3 DNA reads as TGTGCCAGCAGCAACGGACAGAATTCACCCCTCCACTTA.

This clonotype was picked up many times. The chain combines TRBV2 with TRBJ1-5; 9 nucleotides agree with TRBD1. Germline V gives CDR1 SNHLY, CDR2 FYNNEI. The CDR3 sequence is 15 residues long. The V and J ends lost 1 base and 6 bases, in that order; junction bases with no gene match: 4. The CDR3 DNA sequence: TGTGCCAGCAGTGAAGGACAGGGGGGAGGTCAGCCCCAGCATTTT. Translated, it gives CASSEGQGGGQPQHF.

The gene calls are TRBV7-3 and TRBJ2-7; D possibly matches TRBD1 or TRBD2 (5 bases each). This CDR3 is built from 13 residues. CDR1 and CDR2 (germline): SGHTA, FQGTGA. V gave up 4 bases and J gave up 5 bases, with 12 bases separating them. The CDR3 sequence is CASSSGTVHEQYF. The DNA for the CDR3 is TGTGCCAGCAGCTCAGGGACCGTCCACGAGCAGTACTTC. Filled out from reference TRBV7-3 and TRBJ2-7, the complete variable domain reads GAGVSQTPSNKVTEKGKYVELRCDPISGHTALYWYRQSLGQGPEFLIYFQGTGAADDSGLPNDRFFAVRPEGSVSTLKIQRTERGDSAVYLCASSSGTVHEQYFGPGTRLTVT.

This clonotype has ten or more counts. The chain has TRBV25-1 and TRBJ1-5; the D gene is possibly TRBD1 (6 bases). CDR3 length equals 15 residues. With 4 bases removed from V and 2 bases from J, the gap between germline ends came to 12 bases. Germline V lookup: CDR1 MGHDK, CDR2 SYGVNS. CDR3 DNA: TGTGCCAGCAGTGCGGGGGGCCGGGGCAATCAGCCCCAGCATTTT. Residues: CASSAGGRGNQPQHF.

Comments on this clonotype: This is likely a read error, given that the CDR3 carries no conserved phenylalanine or tryptophan at its end. This sequence joins TRBV5-1 and TRBJ1-1; a possible D gene is TRBD1 (6 bases). Trimming shortened V by 2 bases and J by 5 bases, and 13 bases separated the two germline ends. Germline assignment: CDR1 SGHRS and CDR2 YFSETQ. The CDR3 is 14 residues long. Written as DNA, the CDR3 is TGCGCCAGCAGCTTACAGGGTTGGAGTACTGAAGCTTTCTCT. Encoded protein: CASSLQGWSTEAFS.